This T cell receptor beta chain derives from a study of glioma-infiltrating T cells after dendritic cell vaccination. Study at large: Pretreatment tumor samples came from fresh-frozen leftovers of the lysate-source resection.

The PCR used 60 V beta and 13 J beta primers. Method: immunoSEQ multiplex PCR; TCRdb's copy keeps in-frame clones and lacks some. Of more than 3,000 clones listed, about 75% are singletons. CDR3 size: 15 residues. V shed 6 bases, J shed 4 bases, and the junction held 5 bases outside the gene matches. Germline loops: CDR1 LNHDA, CDR2 SQIVND (reference sequence). The sequence derives from a human donor with glioblastoma. The source was tumor tissue, collected before dendritic cell vaccination. The rearrangement links TRBV19 to TRBJ2-2, with 10 bases fitting TRBD2. CDR3 region: CASRQGLASTGELFF. In nucleotides, the CDR3 is TGTGCCAGTAGGCAGGGACTAGCGAGCACCGGGGAGCTGTTTTTT.